The 27 T cell receptor beta chains listed next were all sequenced from one sample in a study of shared clonotypes between healthy human individuals. Clones were read by immunoSEQ multiplex PCR, and TCRdb kept only the in-frame ones, dropping some. The repertoire has 1,500,000 or so clones, roughly 98.5% of them found once; the top ten carry roughly 0.35%. The source material was naive CD4+ T cells sorted from blood. Stated subset: CD45RA+ positively selected. These receptors came from a man younger than 40 in good health.

The V gene is TRBV28, the J gene TRBJ2-1; D is possibly TRBD1 or TRBD2 (7 bases each). Germline V gene sequence: CDR1 MDHEN, CDR2 SYDVKM. Trimming pared 6 bases from V and 9 bases from J, leaving 12 bases between. The CDR3 runs 12 residues. In DNA form, the CDR3 reads TGTGCCAGCAGCCAGGGGGAGGGTGAGCAGTTCTTC. Translating gives CASSQGEGEQFF. The complete variable domain, with remaining parts taken from reference TRBV28 and TRBJ2-1, reads DVKVTQSSRYLVKRTGEKVFLECVQDMDHENMFWYRQDPGLGLRLIYFSYDVKMKEKGDIPEGYSVSREKKERFSLILESASTNQTSMYLCASSQGEGEQFFGPGTRLTVL.

CDR3 sequence reads: CASSIFGRANVLTF. The DNA for the CDR3 is TGTGCCAGTAGTATTTTCGGCAGGGCCAACGTCCTGACTTTC. This chain joins TRBV19 and TRBJ2-6; D unresolved. The CDR3 is 14 residues long. Trimming took off 3 bases at V and 5 bases at J, with 8 bases between the two ends. Per germline, CDR1 LNHDA and CDR2 SQIVND (reference sequence).

The rearrangement uses TRBV14 and TRBJ1-1; a possible D gene is TRBD1 (6 bases). With 4 bases removed from V and 6 bases from J, the gap between germline ends came to 27 bases. The CDR3 is 18 residues long. Germline V lookup: CDR1 SGHDN, CDR2 FVKESK. The CDR3 region is CASSPRGHLSFKLSEAFF. The CDR3 bases are TGTGCCAGCAGCCCCCGGGGGCATTTGAGTTTTAAGCTCTCTGAAGCTTTCTTT. The variable domain in full, completed from reference TRBV14 and TRBJ1-1, reads EAGVTQFPSHSVIEKGQTVTLRCDPISGHDNLYWYRRVMGKEIKFLLHFVKESKQDESGMPNNRFLAERTGGTYSTLKVQPAELEDSGVYFCASSPRGHLSFKLSEAFFGQGTRLTVV.

This clone came up once. At one of its ends the junction is not consistent with the germline gene, which may arise from a read error. The rearrangement joins TRBV20-1 to TRBJ2-3, with 7 bases aligning to TRBD1. Per the germline V gene, CDR1 is DFQATT and CDR2 is SNEGSKA (reference sequence). The CDR3 consists of 8 residues. CDR3 residues: CSANQGDF. In DNA, the CDR3 is TGCAGTGCGAACCAGGGGGATTTT.

V is TRBV9 and J is TRBJ2-2; a weak D match, TRBD1 (6 bases). V lost 0 bases and J 0 bases, leaving 9 bases between the germline ends. Germline CDR1 reads SGDLS; CDR2 reads YYNGEE. This CDR3 contains 16 residues. The CDR3 bases are TGTGCCAGCAGCGTAGAAGGGACAACGAACACCGGGGAGCTGTTTTTT. This sequence encodes CASSVEGTTNTGELFF.

This chain connects TRBV7-8 to TRBJ2-7; TRBD2 aligns across 7 bases. The CDR3 consists of 17 residues. Unmatched junction bases numbered 16, after V lost 2 bases and J lost 6 bases. Germline-derived CDR1 and CDR2 are SGHVS and FQNEAQ. The CDR3 region has the DNA TGTGCCAGCAGCTTAATTAGAGGGAGGGAGGGCCCATCCGAGCAGTACTTC. Translated, it gives CASSLIRGREGPSEQYF.

J is TRBJ2-3 and V is TRBV29-1; perhaps TRBD2 as D (5 bases). This CDR3 contains 13 residues. Between the trimmed V and J ends, which lost 6 bases and 2 bases, there was a span of 12 bases. Per the germline V gene, CDR1 is SQVTM and CDR2 is ANQGSEA. This chain's CDR3 is CSVAKDSTDTQYF. In nucleotides, the CDR3 is TGCAGCGTGGCCAAGGACTCCACAGATACGCAGTATTTT.

To note about this clone: Other DNA sequences in this sample translate to the same CDR3. This chain links TRBV4-3 with TRBJ2-7; 7 bases are a match to TRBD1. Germline values: CDR1 LGHNA, CDR2 YSLEER. The CDR3 totals 15 residues. With V trimmed by 0 bases and J by 1 base, 3 bases remained unmatched. CDR3 amino acids: CASSQEGRGSYEQYF. The CDR3 bases are TGCGCCAGCAGCCAAGAGGGCAGGGGGTCCTACGAGCAGTACTTC.

V is TRBV5-1 and J is TRBJ2-3, with D hard to call. The germline gives CDR1 SGHRS, CDR2 YFSETQ. The CDR3 spans 15 residues. Deletions cut 0 bases from V and 0 bases from J, with 8 bases between. The CDR3 here is CASSLVDPSTDTQYF. For the CDR3, the DNA is TGCGCCAGCAGCTTGGTGGACCCTAGCACAGATACGCAGTATTTT.

Regarding this clone: Other DNA sequences within the sample encode an identical CDR3. This chain connects TRBV28 to TRBJ2-3; D not certain. The CDR3 is 13 residues long. CDR1 and CDR2 (germline): MDHEN, SYDVKM. Trimming removed 5 bases at V and 3 bases at J, with 9 bases between. Here the CDR3 reads CASSGSSTDTQYF. The DNA of the CDR3 is TGTGCCAGCAGTGGTAGCTCGACAGATACGCAGTATTTT.

The rearrangement joins TRBV5-4 to TRBJ2-2; 8 nucleotides agree with TRBD1. The CDR3 loop spans 15 amino acids. Trimming at V came to 4 bases and at J to 4 bases, leaving 6 bases not matched to a gene. Germline V gene data show CDR1 as SGHNT and CDR2 as YYREEE (reference sequence). The CDR3 nucleotides read TGTGCCAGCAGCGCAGGGGGCGCGAGCACCGGGGAGCTGTTTTTT. It translates to CASSAGGASTGELFF.

For the CDR3, the DNA is TGCGCCAGCAGTGATTTCGGGCAGGAGTCTTCCTACGAGCAGTACTTC. It specifies CASSDFGQESSYEQYF. The chain carries TRBV10-2 and TRBJ2-7; D remains unclear. The CDR3 has 16 amino acids. Germline V lookup: CDR1 WSHSY, CDR2 SAAADI. Trimming removed 3 bases at V and 1 base at J, with 16 bases between.

V usage is TRBV19 and J usage is TRBJ2-3; no firm D call. V lost 4 bases and J lost 2, with 10 bases in between. Per germline, CDR1 LNHDA and CDR2 SQIVND (reference sequence). CDR3 length: 14 residues. CDR3 bases: TGTGCCAGTAGTACCAATTCCCTCACAGATACGCAGTATTTT. It encodes CASSTNSLTDTQYF. Using reference TRBV19 and TRBJ2-3 for the parts outside the CDR3, the full variable domain is DGGITQSPKYLFRKEGQNVTLSCEQNLNHDAMYWYRQDPGQGLRLIYYSQIVNDFQKGDIAEGYSVSREKKESFPLTVTSAQKNPTAFYLCASSTNSLTDTQYFGPGTRLTVL.

The V call is TRBV30, the J call TRBJ2-7; TRBD2 might be the D (5 bases). Trimming took off 3 bases at V and 3 bases at J, with 9 bases between the two ends. Germline assignment: CDR1 GTSNPN and CDR2 SVGIG (reference sequence). The length of the CDR3 is 12 residues. The CDR3 DNA follows: TGTGCCTGGAGCCCGGGATACTACGAGCAGTACTTC. This encodes CAWSPGYYEQYF.

This clone was detected a few times. The CDR3: CASSANTGELFF. DNA for the CDR3: TGCGCCAGCAGCGCGAACACCGGGGAGCTGTTTTTT. The chain uses TRBV5-1 and TRBJ2-2; D call uncertain. The CDR3 consists of 12 residues. Deletions cut 4 bases from V and 0 bases from J, with 1 base between. From germline, CDR1 is SGHRS and CDR2 YFSETQ. The entire variable domain, with the rest obtained from reference TRBV5-1 and TRBJ2-2, is as follows: KAGVTQTPRYLIKTRGQQVTLSCSPISGHRSVSWYQQTPGQGLQFLFEYFSETQRNKGNFPGRFSGRQFSNSRSEMNVSTLELGDSALYLCASSANTGELFFGEGSRLTVL.

The chain is built from TRBV5-1 and TRBJ2-3, with D possibly TRBD1 on 6 matching bases. CDR3 size: 14 residues. The V gene lost 4 bases and the J gene lost 2 bases, with 11 bases spanning the gap. CDR1 and CDR2 (germline): SGHRS, YFSETQ. The CDR3 DNA follows: TGCGCCAGCAGCATAGGACAGATCACAGATACGCAGTATTTT. This sequence encodes CASSIGQITDTQYF.

This clone was picked up one time. The chain recombines TRBV18 with TRBJ2-3; 12 positions match TRBD2. Germline-derived CDR1 and CDR2 are KGHSH and LQKENI. The trim removed 6 bases at V and 4 bases at J, leaving 8 bases unmatched. The CDR3 totals 16 residues. The CDR3: CASSYGLAGLADTQYF. CDR3 in DNA: TGTGCCAGCTCTTACGGACTAGCGGGACTGGCAGATACGCAGTATTTT. The full variable domain, its missing parts supplied by reference TRBV18 and TRBJ2-3, is NAGVMQNPRHLVRRRGQEARLRCSPMKGHSHVYWYRQLPEEGLKFMVYLQKENIIDESGMPKERFSAEFPKEGPSILRIQQVVRGDSAAYFCASSYGLAGLADTQYFGPGTRLTVL.

The chain recombines TRBV5-4 with TRBJ2-7; tentatively, D is TRBD1 or TRBD2 (6 bases each). The V end lost 0 bases, the J end lost 0 bases, and 10 bases lay between the germline ends. There are 15 residues in the CDR3. Germline-derived CDR1 and CDR2 are SGHNT and YYREEE (reference sequence). The CDR3 DNA reads as TGTGCCAGCAGCTTGGAAGGGGGGAGCTCCTACGAGCAGTACTTC. Residues: CASSLEGGSSYEQYF. Based on the CDR3 plus reference TRBV5-4 and TRBJ2-7, the full variable domain is ETGVTQSPTHLIKTRGQQVTLRCSSQSGHNTVSWYQQALGQGPQFIFQYYREEENGRGNFPPRFSGLQFPNYSSELNVNALELDDSALYLCASSLEGGSSYEQYFGPGTRLTVT.

This rearrangement joins TRBV7-8 to TRBJ2-3; TRBD2 is a possible D gene (6 bases). Looked up from germline, CDR1 is SGHVS and CDR2 is FQNEAQ. CDR3 length: 15 residues. The V end was cut by 1 base, the J end by 3 bases, with 11 bases between. The CDR3, as DNA: TGTGCCAGCAGCTTAGAAAGCGGGTTGACAGATACGCAGTATTTT. This gives the protein CASSLESGLTDTQYF.

This chain joins TRBV5-1 and TRBJ1-2, with D possibly TRBD1 on 5 matching bases. Deletions cut 4 bases from V and 1 base from J, with 11 bases between. CDR1 and CDR2 (germline): SGHRS, YFSETQ. This CDR3 is 14 amino acids long. The DNA of the CDR3 is TGCGCCAGCAGCACCGGGGGGAATAACTATGGCTACACCTTC. This codes for CASSTGGNNYGYTF.

This clone was recorded only once. The V gene is TRBV28, the J gene TRBJ1-1; TRBD1 matches at 8 bases. Per the germline V gene, CDR1 is MDHEN and CDR2 is SYDVKM. CDR3 length: 14 residues. After removal of 7 bases from V and 1 base from J, the junction contained 5 bases not matched to a gene. CDR3: CASNSGQANTEAFF. The CDR3 DNA follows: TGTGCCAGCAACTCGGGACAGGCGAACACTGAAGCTTTCTTT. The full variable domain, rest sourced from reference TRBV28 and TRBJ1-1, is DVKVTQSSRYLVKRTGEKVFLECVQDMDHENMFWYRQDPGLGLRLIYFSYDVKMKEKGDIPEGYSVSREKKERFSLILESASTNQTSMYLCASNSGQANTEAFFGQGTRLTVV.

The CDR3: CASSPSVGSYEQYF. CDR3 DNA sequence: TGTGCCAGCAGCCCCTCGGTCGGTTCCTACGAGCAGTACTTC. This chain connects TRBV11-1 to TRBJ2-7; D gene ambiguous. This CDR3 is built from 14 residues. Trimming took off 5 bases at V and 1 base at J, with 12 bases between the two ends. CDR1 and CDR2 (germline): SGHAT, FQDESV (reference sequence).

The chain links TRBV25-1 to TRBJ1-3, with 7 bases lining up with TRBD1. The CDR3 runs 14 residues. Trimming at V came to 10 bases and at J to 0 bases, leaving 6 bases not matched to a gene. Germline CDR1 MGHDK, CDR2 SYGVNS. The CDR3 nucleotides are TGTGCCACACAGACAGGGAGCTCTGGAAACACCATATATTTT. Amino acids: CATQTGSSGNTIYF.

The rearrangement links TRBV4-2 to TRBJ1-2; D ambiguous. The V end lost 0 bases, the J end lost 7 bases, and 12 bases lay between the germline ends. The CDR3 covers 14 residues. Germline V gives CDR1 LGHNA, CDR2 YNFKEQ. CDR3 sequence (DNA): TGTGCCAGCAGCCAAGATCGTCCCTGGTCTGGCTACACCTTC. Translating gives CASSQDRPWSGYTF.

This chain connects TRBV2 to TRBJ1-5, with D possibly TRBD1 on 5 matching bases. There are 16 residues in the CDR3. V gave up 2 bases and J gave up 0 bases, with 11 bases separating them. From germline, CDR1 is SNHLY and CDR2 FYNNEI. The CDR3 nucleotides read TGTGCCAGCAGTGAACGGGGCTTGCTTAGCAATCAGCCCCAGCATTTT. It encodes CASSERGLLSNQPQHF.

In DNA form, the CDR3 reads TGTGCCAGCAGCACTAGACAGGGGGGGACCTACAATGAGCAGTTCTTC. As protein: CASSTRQGGTYNEQFF. J is TRBJ2-1 and V is TRBV7-9; 9 bases match TRBD1. The length of the CDR3 is 16 residues. V trimming: 5 bases; J trimming: 2 bases; junction bases outside the gene matches: 7. The germline CDR1 and CDR2 sequences are SEHNR and FQNEAQ (reference sequence).

V gene TRBV9 combines with J gene TRBJ1-4; D is uncertain. The germline CDR1 and CDR2 sequences are SGDLS and YYNGEE. The CDR3 has 11 residues. Trimming removed 3 bases from V and 14 bases from J, with 11 bases in between. The DNA for the CDR3 is TGTGCCAGCAGCGGAGGAGTAGGGCTGTTTTTT. It encodes CASSGGVGLFF.